This T cell receptor beta chain was recorded in a study of T cells in Graves' hyperthyroidism and ophthalmopathy. Amplification of TCR beta CDR3 regions was performed using RNA transcripts as template. An initial round of RT-PCR targeting the TCR CDR3 relied on the HTBI primer set. A single record per CDR3 protein comes from TCRdb applying MiXCR to the multiplex PCR reads. The sample lists a few hundred thousand distinct CDR3 sequences, 14% occurring once. To note about this clonotype: Its antigen is not identified. This may stem from a read error, because a much larger clone lies one nucleotide away.

General observations from the study: Most expanded thyroid clonotypes above 0.001 also appeared in blood.

CDR3 length: 13 amino acids. Germline V gene data show CDR1 as MNHEY and CDR2 as SMNVEV (reference sequence). This TCR derives from a woman between 40 and 50 years old with Graves' hyperthyroidism. The chain links TRBV27 to TRBJ1-1; D unresolved. The sample comprised blood. This chain's CDR3 is CASKFLANTEALF. CDR3 in DNA: TGTGCCAGCAAATTTTTGGCGAACACTGAAGCTCTCTTT.